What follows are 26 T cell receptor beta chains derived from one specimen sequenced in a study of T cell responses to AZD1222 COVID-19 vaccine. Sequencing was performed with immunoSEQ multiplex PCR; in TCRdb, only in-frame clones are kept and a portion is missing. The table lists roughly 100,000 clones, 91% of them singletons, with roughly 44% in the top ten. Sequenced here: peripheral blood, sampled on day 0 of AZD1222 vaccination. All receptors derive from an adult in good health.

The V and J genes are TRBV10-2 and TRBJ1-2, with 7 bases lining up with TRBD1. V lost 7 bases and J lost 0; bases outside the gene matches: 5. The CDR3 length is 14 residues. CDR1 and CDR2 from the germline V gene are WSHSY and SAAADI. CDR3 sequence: CASIKGGANYGYTF. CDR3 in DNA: TGCGCCAGCATAAAAGGGGGCGCTAACTATGGCTACACCTTC.

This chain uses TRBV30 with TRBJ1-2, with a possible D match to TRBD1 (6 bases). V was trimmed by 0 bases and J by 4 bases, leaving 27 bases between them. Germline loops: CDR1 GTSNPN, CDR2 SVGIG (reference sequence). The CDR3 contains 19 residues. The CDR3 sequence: CAWSVELDRNADRSYGYTF. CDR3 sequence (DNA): TGTGCCTGGAGTGTAGAACTCGACAGAAACGCCGACAGGTCCTATGGCTACACCTTC.

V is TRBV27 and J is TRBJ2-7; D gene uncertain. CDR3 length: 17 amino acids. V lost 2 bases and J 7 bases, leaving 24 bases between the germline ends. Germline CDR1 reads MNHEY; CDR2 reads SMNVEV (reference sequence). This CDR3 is CASSLNSPRTVVGEQYF. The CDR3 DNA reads TGTGCCAGCAGTTTAAATTCCCCGCGGACGGTAGTGGGGGAGCAGTACTTC.

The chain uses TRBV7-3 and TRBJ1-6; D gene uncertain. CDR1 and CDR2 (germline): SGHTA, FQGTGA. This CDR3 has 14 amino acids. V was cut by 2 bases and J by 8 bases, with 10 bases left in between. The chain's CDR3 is CASSLDRFDSPLHF. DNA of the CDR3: TGTGCCAGCAGCTTAGACCGATTCGATTCACCCCTCCACTTT.

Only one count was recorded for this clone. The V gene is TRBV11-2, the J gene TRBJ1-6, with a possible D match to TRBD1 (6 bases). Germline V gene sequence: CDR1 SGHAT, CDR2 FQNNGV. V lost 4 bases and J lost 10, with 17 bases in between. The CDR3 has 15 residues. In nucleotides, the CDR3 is TGTGCCAGCAGCTCTCCGGACAGAATGGGATCACCCCTCCACTTT. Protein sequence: CASSSPDRMGSPLHF.

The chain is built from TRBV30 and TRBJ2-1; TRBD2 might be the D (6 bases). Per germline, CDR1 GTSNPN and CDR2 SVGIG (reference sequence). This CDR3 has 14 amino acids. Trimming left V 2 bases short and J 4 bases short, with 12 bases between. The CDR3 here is CAWSSGLTYNEQFF. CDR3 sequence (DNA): TGTGCCTGGAGTTCGGGACTGACATACAATGAGCAGTTCTTC.

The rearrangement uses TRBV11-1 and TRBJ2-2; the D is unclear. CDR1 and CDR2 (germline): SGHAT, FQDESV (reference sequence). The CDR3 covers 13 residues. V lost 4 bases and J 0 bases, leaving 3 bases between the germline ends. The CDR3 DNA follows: TGTGCCAGCAGCTGGACGAACACCGGGGAGCTGTTTTTT. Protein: CASSWTNTGELFF.

The CDR3 loop reads CAISEGADQPQHF. CDR3 in DNA: TGTGCCATCAGTGAGGGGGCGGATCAGCCCCAGCATTTT. The J gene is TRBJ1-5, the V gene TRBV10-3, with D perhaps matching TRBD1 (5 bases). Germline CDR1 ENHRY, CDR2 SYGVKD. Trimming took off 2 bases at V and 5 bases at J, with 7 bases between the two ends. CDR3 length equals 13 residues.

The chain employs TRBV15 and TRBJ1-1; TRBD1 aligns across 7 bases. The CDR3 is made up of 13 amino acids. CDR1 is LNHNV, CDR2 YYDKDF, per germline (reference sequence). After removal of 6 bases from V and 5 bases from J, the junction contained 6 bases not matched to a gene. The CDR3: CATRLTGFTEAFF. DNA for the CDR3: TGTGCCACCAGGCTGACAGGGTTTACTGAAGCTTTCTTT.

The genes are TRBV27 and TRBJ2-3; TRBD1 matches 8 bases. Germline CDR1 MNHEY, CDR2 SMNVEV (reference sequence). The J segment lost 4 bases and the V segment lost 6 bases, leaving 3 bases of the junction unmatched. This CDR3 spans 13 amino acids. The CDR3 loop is CASSRQGPDTQYF. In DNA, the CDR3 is TGTGCCAGCAGCCGACAGGGGCCAGATACGCAGTATTTT.

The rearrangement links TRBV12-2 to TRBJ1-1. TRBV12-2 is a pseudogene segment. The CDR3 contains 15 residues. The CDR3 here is CASRLGWGAFTEAFF. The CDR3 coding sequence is TGTGCAAGTCGCTTAGGGTGGGGGGCTTTCACTGAAGCTTTCTTT.

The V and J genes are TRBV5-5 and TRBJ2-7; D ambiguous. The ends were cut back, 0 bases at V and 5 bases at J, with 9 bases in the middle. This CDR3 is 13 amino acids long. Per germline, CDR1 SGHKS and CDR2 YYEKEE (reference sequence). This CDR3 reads CASSLAPVNEQYF. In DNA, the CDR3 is TGTGCCAGCAGCTTGGCCCCTGTCAACGAGCAGTACTTC.

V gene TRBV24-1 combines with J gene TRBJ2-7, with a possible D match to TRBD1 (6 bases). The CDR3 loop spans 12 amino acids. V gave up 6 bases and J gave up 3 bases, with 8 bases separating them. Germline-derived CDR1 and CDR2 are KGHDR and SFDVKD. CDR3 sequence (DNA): TGTGCCACCAGTCAACAGGGCTACGAGCAGTACTTC. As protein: CATSQQGYEQYF.

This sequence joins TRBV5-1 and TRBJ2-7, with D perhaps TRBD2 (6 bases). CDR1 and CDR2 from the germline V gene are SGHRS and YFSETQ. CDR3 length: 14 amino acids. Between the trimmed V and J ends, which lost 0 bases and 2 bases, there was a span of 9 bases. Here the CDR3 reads CASSLGDSPYEQYF. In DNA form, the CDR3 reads TGCGCCAGCAGCTTGGGGGACTCGCCCTACGAGCAGTACTTC.

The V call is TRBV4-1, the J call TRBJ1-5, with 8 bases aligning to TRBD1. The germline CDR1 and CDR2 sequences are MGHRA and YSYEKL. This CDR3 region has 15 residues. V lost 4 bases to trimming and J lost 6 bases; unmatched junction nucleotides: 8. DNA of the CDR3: TGCGCCAGCAGCCGGACCGGACAGGGAGGTCAGCCCCAGCATTTT. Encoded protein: CASSRTGQGGQPQHF.

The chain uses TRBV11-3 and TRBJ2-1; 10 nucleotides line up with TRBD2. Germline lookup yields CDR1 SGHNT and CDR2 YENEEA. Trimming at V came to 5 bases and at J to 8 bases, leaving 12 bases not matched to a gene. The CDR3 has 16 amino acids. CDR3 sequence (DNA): TGTGCCAGCAGCCCCGACAAGCGGGGGGGGGCCTATGAGCAGTTCTTC. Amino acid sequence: CASSPDKRGGAYEQFF.

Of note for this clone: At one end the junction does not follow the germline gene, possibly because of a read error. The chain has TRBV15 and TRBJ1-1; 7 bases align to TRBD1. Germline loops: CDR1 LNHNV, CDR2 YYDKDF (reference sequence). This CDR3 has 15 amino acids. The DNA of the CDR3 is TGTGCCACCAGGAGAGAGACAGGGAAGAACACTGAAGCTTTCTTT. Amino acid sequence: CATRRETGKNTEAFF.

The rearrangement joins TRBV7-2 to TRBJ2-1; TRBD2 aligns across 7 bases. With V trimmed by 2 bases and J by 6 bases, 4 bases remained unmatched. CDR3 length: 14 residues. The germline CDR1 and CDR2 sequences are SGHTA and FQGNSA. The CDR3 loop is CASSLTASGNEQFF. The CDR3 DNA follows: TGTGCCAGCAGCTTAACGGCTAGCGGCAATGAGCAGTTCTTC.

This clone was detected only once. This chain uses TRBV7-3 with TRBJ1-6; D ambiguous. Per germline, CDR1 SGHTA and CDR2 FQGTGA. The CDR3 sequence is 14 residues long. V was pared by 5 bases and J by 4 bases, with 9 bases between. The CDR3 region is CASSMTPYNSPLHF. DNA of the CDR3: TGTGCCAGCAGCATGACACCTTATAATTCACCCCTCCACTTT.

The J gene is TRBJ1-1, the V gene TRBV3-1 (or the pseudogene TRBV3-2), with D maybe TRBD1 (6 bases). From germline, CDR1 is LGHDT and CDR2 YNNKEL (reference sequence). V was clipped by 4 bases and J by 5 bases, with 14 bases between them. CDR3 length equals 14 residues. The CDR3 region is CASSRFYQGTEAFF. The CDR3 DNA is TGTGCCAGCAGCCGGTTCTATCAGGGGACTGAAGCTTTCTTT.

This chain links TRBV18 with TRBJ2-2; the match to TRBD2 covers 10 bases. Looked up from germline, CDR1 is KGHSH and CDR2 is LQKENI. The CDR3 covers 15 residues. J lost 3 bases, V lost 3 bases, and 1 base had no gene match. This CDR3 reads CASSPGLAHTGELFF. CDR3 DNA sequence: TGTGCCAGCTCACCGGGACTAGCGCACACCGGGGAGCTGTTTTTT.

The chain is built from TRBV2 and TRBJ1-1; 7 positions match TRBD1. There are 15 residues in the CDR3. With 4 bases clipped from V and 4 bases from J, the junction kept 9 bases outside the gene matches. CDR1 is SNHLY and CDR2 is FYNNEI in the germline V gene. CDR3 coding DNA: TGTGCCAGCAGTGCAACCTCGACAGGGAGCACTGAAGCTTTCTTT. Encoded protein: CASSATSTGSTEAFF.

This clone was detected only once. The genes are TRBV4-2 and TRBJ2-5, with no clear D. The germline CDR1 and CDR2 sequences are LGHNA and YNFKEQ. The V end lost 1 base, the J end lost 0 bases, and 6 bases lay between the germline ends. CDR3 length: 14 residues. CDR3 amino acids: CASSQVLDQETQYF. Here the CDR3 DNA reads TGTGCCAGCAGCCAAGTCCTGGACCAAGAGACCCAGTACTTC.

The CDR3 reads CASSPRGTTTEAFF. CDR3 nucleotide sequence: TGTGCCAGCAGCCCAAGGGGGACGACGACTGAAGCTTTCTTT. The chain employs TRBV28 and TRBJ1-1, with a tentative D call TRBD1 (6 bases). Trimming shortened V by 6 bases and J by 5 bases, and 16 bases separated the two germline ends. The germline CDR1 and CDR2 sequences are MDHEN and SYDVKM. The CDR3 sequence is 14 residues long. The entire variable domain, with the rest obtained from reference TRBV28 and TRBJ1-1, is as follows: DVKVTQSSRYLVKRTGEKVFLECVQDMDHENMFWYRQDPGLGLRLIYFSYDVKMKEKGDIPEGYSVSREKKERFSLILESASTNQTSMYLCASSPRGTTTEAFFGQGTRLTVV.

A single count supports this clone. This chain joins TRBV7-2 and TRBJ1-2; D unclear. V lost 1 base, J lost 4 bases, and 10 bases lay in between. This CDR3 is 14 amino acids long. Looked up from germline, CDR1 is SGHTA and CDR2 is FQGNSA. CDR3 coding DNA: TGTGCCAGCAGCTTAGGTGCGGTAGCCTATGGCTACACCTTC. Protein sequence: CASSLGAVAYGYTF.

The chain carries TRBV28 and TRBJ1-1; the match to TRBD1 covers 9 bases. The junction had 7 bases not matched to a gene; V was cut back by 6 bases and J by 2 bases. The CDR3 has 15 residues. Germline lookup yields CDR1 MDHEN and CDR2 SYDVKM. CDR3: CASRPRGQGNTEAFF. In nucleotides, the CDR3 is TGTGCCAGCAGACCCCGGGGACAGGGTAACACTGAAGCTTTCTTT.